This T cell receptor beta chain originates from a study of OX40 agonist ivuxolimab in advanced cancers. For the study in its entirety: Ivuxolimab was a fully human IgG2 agonistic monoclonal antibody targeting the costimulatory receptor OX40 (CD134). Peripheral TCRbeta sequencing aimed to test whether ivuxolimab altered TCR sequence diversity and caused clonal T-cell expansion. In the dose-escalation cohort, 82.7% of patients were male, and the mean age was approximately 60 years, with a range of 23 to 79. Intravenous ivuxolimab was administered to patients every 2 weeks at six dose levels: 0.01, 0.1, 0.3, 1.5, 3 and 10 mg/kg. Prior anti-PD-1, anti-PD-L1 or anti-CTLA-4 therapy was permitted, and checkpoint inhibitors had been received by about two fifths of dose-escalation patients. Among the approximately 54 dose-escalation patients, around 20 had hepatocellular carcinoma, about 15 melanoma, 9 renal cell carcinoma and 9 head and neck cancer. Three dose-escalation patients achieved partial responses, one with hepatocellular carcinoma and two with cutaneous melanoma. The monotherapy dose-escalation portion (N of about 50 patients) of the phase I ivuxolimab trial is reported in the paper. General conclusions and limits of the study: After ivuxolimab, more expanded clones were found on average in CD8+ T cells than in CD4+ T cells. In partial responders in the 0.1-3.0 mg/kg groups, normalized peripheral clonal expansion was found to be among the lowest, especially among CD8+ T cells. Clonal expansion of both CD4+ and CD8+ blood T cells was observed from baseline to week 6 at doses 0.1 to 3.0 mg/kg. Low levels of normalized T-cell clonal expansion were also shown by some nonresponding patients. Antigen specificity was not determined for the clonally expanded peripheral T cells.

For sequencing of the TCRbeta CDR3 region, genomic DNA was extracted from the sorted cells. The immunoSEQ Assay was used to sequence the TCRbeta CDR3 regions. TCRdb holds this immuneACCESS table with in-frame rearrangements only. Some clones are missing; in checked studies, unresolved V genes explain under half, and the rest has no known cause. The sample includes 20,000 to 30,000 clones, with approximately 79% observed a single time. The top ten hold roughly 23% of the sample. Patients with autoimmune disease history or receiving systemic immunosuppression were excluded from the trial. In every dose cohort, peripheral blood was drawn for TCR sequencing at baseline, cycle 4 day 1, and cycle 7 day 1. The samples were drawn from a first-in-human, open-label, multicenter phase I dose-escalation trial of ivuxolimab. Adults with locally advanced or metastatic head and neck squamous cell, hepatocellular, melanoma or renal cell carcinoma were enrolled in the trial. Before TCR sequencing, CD4+ T cells and CD8+ T cells from peripheral blood were sorted into separate populations.

Worth noting for this clone: No cognate antigen has been identified for it. The record has no base qualities; no much larger clone is one base away.

For CDR1 and CDR2, the germline V gene (reference sequence) lists LNHDA and SQIVND. Measured from the cysteine to the phenylalanine, the CDR3 is 14 residues long. Only CDR3 DNA is held: 42 bases, read in frame from base 1. Deletion took 3 bases off V and 4 bases off J, with a span of 12 bases between the germline ends. The chain was built from TRBV19 and TRBJ1-1; the D gene identity is not certain. This TCR was recovered from an adult with an advanced solid tumor such as melanoma, head and neck, liver or kidney cancer. The specimen was CD4+ or CD8+ T cells sorted from blood, collected in a trial of the OX40 agonist ivuxolimab. The CDR3 here reads CASSIGPMGTEAFF. The DNA is TGTGCCAGTAGTATTGGTCCGATGGGCACTGAAGCTTTCTTT.